This TCR beta chain stems from a study of CD8+ T cells in alopecia areata. Study results and caveats: Higher clonality was seen in lesional scalp than in normal scalp, especially in alopecia totalis/universalis. Possibly because of HLA-related factors, TCR sharing was less clear across patients than in mice.

This clone occurred once. As yet, its antigen is unknown. Germline V gene lookup returns CDR1 MNHEY and CDR2 SVGAGI. With 2 bases clipped from V and 7 bases from J, the junction kept 13 bases outside the gene matches. The CDR3 has 16 residues. Researchers picked out CD4+ and CD8+ T cells from PBMCs by sorting. Reverse transcription of extracted RNA yielded cDNA, which provided the sequencing template. This table comes from immunoSEQ multiplex PCR, and its TCRdb copy is limited to in-frame clones, with some not included. The profile shows about 150,000 clones, around 55% of them singletons. This clonotype was sampled from a human donor in good health. This chain connects TRBV6-5 to TRBJ2-5; 7 bases line up with TRBD2. The sequencing input was CD4+ T cells sorted from blood. In DNA form, the CDR3 reads TGTGCCAGCAGTTACGAACCAGCGGGATCACTAAGGACCCAGTACTTC. It specifies CASSYEPAGSLRTQYF.